This paragraph reports one T cell receptor (beta chain). The sample's time point: blood 2 weeks post-SBRT. Treatment denoted: 15 Gy SBRT to primary tumor, nephrectomy 4 weeks later. The entry originates in a study of radiation and T cells in renal cell carcinoma. In the study overall: Nephrectomy followed 15 Gy stereotactic body radiation by 4 weeks.

Data came from immunoSEQ multiplex PCR; TCRdb stores just in-frame clones and leaves some out. The table lists 40,000 to 60,000 clones, more than 80% of them singletons, with around 28% in the top ten. Deletions cut 1 base from V and 4 bases from J, with 10 bases between. CDR1 SGHVS and CDR2 FQNEAQ come from the germline V gene. The CDR3 totals 14 residues. The sequencing here drew on blood, taken from a patient whose treatment included radiotherapy and nephrectomy. The TCR was taken from a woman in her seventies with renal cell carcinoma. This chain links TRBV7-8 with TRBJ1-1; TRBD1 is a possible D gene (6 bases). The CDR3 sequence: CASSLEGGATEAFF. The CDR3, as DNA: TGTGCCAGCAGCTTAGAAGGGGGAGCCACTGAAGCTTTCTTT. Full variable domain (missing parts from reference TRBV7-8 and TRBJ1-1): GAGVSQSPRYKVAKRGQDVALRCDPISGHVSLFWYQQALGQGPEFLTYFQNEAQLDKSGLPSDRFFAERPEGSVSTLKIQRTQQEDSAVYLCASSLEGGATEAFFGQGTRLTVV.